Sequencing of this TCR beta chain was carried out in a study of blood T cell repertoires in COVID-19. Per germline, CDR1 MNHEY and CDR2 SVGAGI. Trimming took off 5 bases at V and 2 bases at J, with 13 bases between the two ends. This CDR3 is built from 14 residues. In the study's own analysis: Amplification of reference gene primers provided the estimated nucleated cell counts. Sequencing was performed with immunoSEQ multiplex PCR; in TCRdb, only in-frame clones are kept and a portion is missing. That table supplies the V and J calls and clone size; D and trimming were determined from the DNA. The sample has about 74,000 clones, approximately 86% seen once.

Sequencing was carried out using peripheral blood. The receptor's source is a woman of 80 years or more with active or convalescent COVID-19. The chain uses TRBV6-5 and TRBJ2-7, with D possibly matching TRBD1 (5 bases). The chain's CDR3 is CASSKPTDPYEQYF. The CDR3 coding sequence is TGTGCCAGCAGTAAACCGACAGATCCCTACGAGCAGTACTTC.